The clone carrying this TCR beta chain was found once. A second PCR of roughly 7 to 11 cycles used a sample-barcoded 5' primer and a J-beta primer mix. TCRdb itself ran the 5' RACE reads through MiXCR, one entry per CDR3 protein. Of more than 800,000 distinct CDR3 sequences in the sample, 45% were seen once. The source of the sample is a study of blood T cells in healthy people across ages. The V end lost 0 bases, the J end lost 2 bases, and 10 bases lay between the germline ends. Per germline, CDR1 SGDLS and CDR2 YYNGEE. The CDR3 spans 15 residues. Sample: blood. The receptor was derived from a woman in her sixties or seventies in good health. The rearrangement joins TRBV9 to TRBJ2-3; D is possibly TRBD1 or TRBD2 (5 bases each). The DNA for the CDR3 is TGTGCCAGCAGCGTAGGTGGGGGAACCACAGATACGCAGTATTTT. It codes for CASSVGGGTTDTQYF.